This T cell receptor beta chain derives from a study of T cells in Graves' hyperthyroidism and ophthalmopathy. Study results and caveats: Patients with ophthalmopathy were separated from those with stable hyperthyroidism by a 13 V-J model.

TCR beta CDR3 sequences were amplified from RNA transcripts. The TCR CDR3 was amplified in a first-round RT-PCR using the HTBI primer set. Each CDR3 protein gets one entry after TCRdb re-called the multiplex PCR reads with MiXCR. The sample comprises around 190,000 distinct CDR3 sequences, roughly a sixth of which are singletons, and 53% rests with the top ten. Stability of Graves' hyperthyroidism was defined as absent ophthalmopathy progression within 18 months. The patients, who ranged from 18 to 65 in age, presented with newly diagnosed hyperthyroidism lasting under 2 months. This clonotype was seen a handful of times. What it binds is not known. V shed 2 bases and J shed 0 bases, with 8 bases lying between them. The CDR3 covers 14 residues. Per germline, CDR1 LNHDA and CDR2 SQIVND (reference sequence).

The sequenced sample consisted of blood. This TCR was recovered from a woman in her fifties or sixties with Graves' hyperthyroidism. This chain connects TRBV19 to TRBJ2-7; D is unresolved. Written as DNA, the CDR3 is TGTGCCAGTAGTATACAGCCCAGCTCCTACGAGCAGTACTTC. Protein: CASSIQPSSYEQYF.